This T cell receptor beta chain was retrieved from a study of T cell responses to AZD1222 COVID-19 vaccine (dated by TCRdb to the early 2020s). At the level of the whole study: A total of roughly 240 trial participants underwent TCR sequencing, of whom 207 received two doses of AZD1222 and around 25 received two doses of the MenACWY control vaccine. Trial participants were enrolled by age into 18-55, 56-69 and 70-plus year subgroups, with roughly 160, 29 and 62 TCR-sequenced participants respectively.

From the cysteine through the phenylalanine, the CDR3 covers 13 amino acids. The sequence is cut down to CDR3 DNA, 39 bases in frame from base 1. V gives up 5 bases and J gives up 0 bases, and the segment between their germline ends measures 6 bases. The CDR3 regions of human TCRbeta chains were subjected to immunosequencing. On the study's bioinformatics: Repertoire TCRs were matched against a reference library of SARS-CoV-2-specific TCRs generated with the MIRA antigen-specificity platform. Breadth was defined as the fraction of unique TCRs that were SARS-CoV-2-associated, and depth was defined as the fraction of total T cells that were SARS-CoV-2-associated. Each spike-specific TCR was assigned to its reactive spike region and to a CD4 or CD8 class using the MIRA data. Log10-transformed breadth and depth values were compared by one-way ANOVA with Sidak's multiple comparisons tests. The table was pulled from immuneACCESS by TCRdb, which kept in-frame rearrangements only. Such tables lose some clones; where checked, under half of the loss comes from unresolved V genes, and the rest has no known cause. V and J calls and clone size are those listed in that table; D and trimming were worked out from the DNA. Present in this sample are more than 100,000 clones, roughly nine tenths of which were seen just once. The ten largest clones add up to about 2.5% of the sample.

To note about this clone: Its antigen is not yet known. No base qualities exist here, and no much larger clone lies one base off it.

Paper-wide results and their limitations: Because no day 14 peak-response samples were available, the repertoires could be characterized only after the peak T cell response. In the small 56-69-year group, the increase in depth fell short of significance, most likely because of low power. Vaccine-associated CD4 TCRs spanned the whole spike protein, with dominant responses in regions 160-218 and 743-854. Epitopes outside the regions mutated in the B.1.351 and B.1.1.7 variants were reportedly recognized by nearly half of the unique spike-specific TCRs. After two AZD1222 doses, both the breadth and the depth of spike-specific TCRs were significantly higher than at day 0 and than in MenACWY recipients. Conclusions about previously exposed vaccinees were limited because only a handful of AZD1222 recipients were SARS-CoV-2 seropositive at baseline. Participants were mostly white British and included more females than males, and it was suggested by the authors that clonal diversity may have been underestimated.

The meaning of the sample's time point label: about 28 days (+/-7) after the second vaccine dose. AZD1222 recipients with second doses at about 4 weeks or about 12 weeks were pooled, because spike-specific TCR depth and breadth did not differ between schedules. Vaccinee samples were obtained from the UK trials COV001 and COV002, which included a single-blind randomized controlled phase 2/3 trial of AZD1222 (ChAdOx1 nCoV-19) in healthy adults. For TCRbeta chain sequencing, PBMC samples from trial participants were taken at day 0 and at day 28 after the second dose. The sequence was obtained from an adult who received the AZD1222 COVID-19 vaccine. The sequences come from peripheral blood, collected 28 days after the second AZD1222 dose. Recombination connected TRBV12-3 or TRBV12-4 to TRBJ2-3; there is no confident call for the D gene. Read as DNA, the sequence is TGTGCCAGCAGTAAAACTAGCACAGATACGCAGTATTTT. This gives the protein CASSKTSTDTQYF.